Below, 15 T cell receptor beta chains from the same sample are listed, as sequenced in a study of blood T cells in healthy people across ages (dated by TCRdb to the mid-2010s). The library came from 5' RACE. The second PCR ran for about 6 to 12 cycles and used a J-beta primer mix along with a sample-barcoded 5' primer. The public sequencing data were trimmed at Q25 with fastp and processed into clonotypes with MiXCR by TCRdb, which kept only in-frame beta chains. CDR3 protein duplicates are merged, each entry listing the most common genes and DNA. The sample contains around 1,800,000 distinct CDR3 sequences, approximately 39% of them found a single time. The ten largest clonotypes hold about 21% of the sample. What was sequenced was blood. The receptors come from a human donor in good health.

The V gene is TRBV6-5, the J gene TRBJ1-2; D possibly corresponds to TRBD1 (6 bases). The CDR3 length is 15 residues. The germline gives CDR1 MNHEY, CDR2 SVGAGI. Deletions cut 5 bases from V and 2 bases from J, with 15 bases between. The CDR3 nucleotides read TGTGCCAGCAGTCCACTGGACAGAACCAACTATGGCTACACCTTC. Translating gives CASSPLDRTNYGYTF.

This clonotype appeared a few times. The gene calls are TRBV30 and TRBJ2-2; no clear D gene. CDR1 is GTSNPN and CDR2 is SVGIG in the germline V gene (reference sequence). The CDR3 contains 13 residues. Trimming took off 1 base at V and 1 base at J, with 4 bases between the two ends. CDR3 protein: CAWSGQNTGELFF. The CDR3 region has the DNA TGTGCCTGGAGTGGACAGAACACCGGGGAGCTGTTTTTT.

The rearrangement links TRBV5-1 to TRBJ2-2; D gene ambiguous. The CDR3 extends over 14 amino acids. Per the germline V gene, CDR1 is SGHRS and CDR2 is YFSETQ. V gave up 2 bases and J gave up 1 base, with 6 bases separating them. The chain's CDR3 is CASSLYLNTGELFF. For the CDR3, the DNA is TGCGCCAGCAGCTTATACCTGAACACCGGGGAGCTGTTTTTT.

CDR3 nucleotides: TGCAGTGCTAGAGGGGGACAGGTATCCTACAATGAGCAGTTCTTC. It encodes CSARGGQVSYNEQFF. The chain is built from TRBV20-1 and TRBJ2-1; 8 nucleotides align to TRBD1. There are 15 residues in the CDR3. Per the germline V gene, CDR1 is DFQATT and CDR2 is SNEGSKA (reference sequence). J gave up 1 base and V 1 base, and 3 bases lay outside the gene matches.

The CDR3 here is CASSFAVDQPQHF. CDR3 in DNA: TGTGCCAGCAGTTTCGCGGTTGATCAGCCCCAGCATTTT. J is TRBJ1-5 and V is TRBV12-3 or TRBV12-4; D gene uncertain. The CDR3 length is 13 residues. V was pared by 3 bases and J by 5 bases, with 8 bases between.

The chain joins TRBV28 to TRBJ2-7, with D perhaps matching TRBD1 or TRBD2 (5 bases each). This CDR3 contains 16 residues. The germline CDR1 and CDR2 sequences are MDHEN and SYDVKM. V lost 7 bases, J lost 3 bases, and 22 bases lay in between. The CDR3 spells CASNSIPREGGYEQYF. DNA of the CDR3: TGTGCCAGCAATTCCATCCCCAGGGAAGGAGGCTACGAGCAGTACTTC.

The chain couples TRBV20-1 to TRBJ2-1, with D maybe TRBD1 (6 bases). Germline-derived CDR1 and CDR2 are DFQATT and SNEGSKA (reference sequence). Trimming removed 0 bases from V and 6 bases from J, with 21 bases in between. CDR3 length: 17 residues. The CDR3 sequence: CSARDLINSDRPNEQFF. For the CDR3, the DNA is TGCAGTGCTAGAGACCTTATAAACAGCGACAGGCCCAATGAGCAGTTCTTC.

V and J are TRBV3-1 and TRBJ2-2; a weak D match, TRBD2 (5 bases). V shed 2 bases and J shed 6 bases, with 10 bases lying between them. Germline V gives CDR1 LGHDT, CDR2 YNNKEL (reference sequence). The CDR3 has 14 residues. The CDR3 sequence: CASSQNGLAGELFF. The CDR3 nucleotides read TGTGCCAGCAGCCAAAATGGACTTGCCGGGGAGCTGTTTTTT. Complete variable domain (other parts from reference TRBV3-1 and TRBJ2-2): DTAVSQTPKYLVTQMGNDKSIKCEQNLGHDTMYWYKQDSKKFLKIMFSYNNKELIINETVPNRFSPKSPDKAHLNLHINSLELGDSAVYFCASSQNGLAGELFFGEGSRLTVL.

This chain connects TRBV6-1 to TRBJ1-5; D is unclear. The germline V gene has CDR1 MNHNS and CDR2 SASEGT. This CDR3 has 15 amino acids. V dropped 0 bases and J dropped 4 bases, with 10 bases sitting between them. Written as DNA, the CDR3 is TGTGCCAGCAGTGAAGCTTACTGGGGAAATCAGCCCCAGCATTTT. The encoded protein is CASSEAYWGNQPQHF.

V and J are TRBV12-3 or TRBV12-4 and TRBJ2-5; maybe TRBD1 (6 bases). Trimming shortened V by 5 bases and J by 4 bases, and 14 bases separated the two germline ends. The CDR3 length is 14 residues. The CDR3 DNA sequence: TGTGCCAGCAGTCGTGGGGCAGGGGCAGAGACCCAGTACTTC. It codes for CASSRGAGAETQYF.

The chain combines TRBV20-1 with TRBJ2-1; tentatively, D is TRBD2 (6 bases). This CDR3 contains 15 residues. The V end was cut by 3 bases, the J end by 9 bases, with 21 bases between. Germline-derived CDR1 and CDR2 are DFQATT and SNEGSKA (reference sequence). This chain's CDR3 is CSASLTRRDRGEQFF. CDR3 DNA: TGCAGTGCTAGCCTGACTAGACGCGATCGGGGTGAGCAGTTCTTC.

With regard to this clonotype: The junction departs from the called germline gene at one end, perhaps through a read error. The rearrangement links TRBV7-2 to TRBJ2-6; TRBD1 matches at 7 bases. The CDR3 totals 19 residues. Germline lookup yields CDR1 SGHTA and CDR2 FQGNSA. The CDR3 nucleotides read TGTGCCAGCAGTCTGAGATCCGGGACAGCCCTTTTTGGGGCCAACGTCCCGACTTTC. This gives the protein CASSLRSGTALFGANVPTF. Full variable domain (rest looked up from reference TRBV7-2 and TRBJ2-6): GAGVSQSPSNKVTEKGKDVELRCDPISGHTALYWYRQSLGQGLEFLIYFQGNSAPDKSGLPSDRFSAERTGGSVSTLTIQRTQQEDSAVYLCASSLRSGTALFGANVPTFGAGSRLTVL.

The chain couples TRBV6-2 or TRBV6-3 to TRBJ1-5, with D uncertain. Trimming removed 7 bases at V and 6 bases at J, with 13 bases between. Germline V gene data show CDR1 as MNHEY and CDR2 as SVGEGT. This CDR3 contains 13 residues. The CDR3 here is CASNFTPGQPQHF. CDR3 sequence (DNA): TGTGCCAGCAACTTCACACCGGGTCAGCCCCAGCATTTT.

The gene calls are TRBV10-3 and TRBJ2-7, with unresolved D. V lost 1 base and J lost 2, with 6 bases in between. The CDR3 covers 13 residues. Germline lookup yields CDR1 ENHRY and CDR2 SYGVKD. CDR3 nucleotides: TGTGCCATCAGTGAGTGGCAGGCCTACGAGCAGTACTTC. This encodes CAISEWQAYEQYF.

In this sample, this clonotype turned up a few times. The J gene is TRBJ1-2, the V gene TRBV7-9; D gene ambiguous. V lost 1 base, J lost 7 bases, and 16 bases lay in between. The V gene's germline CDR1 is SEHNR and CDR2 FQNEAQ (reference sequence). The CDR3 length is 15 residues. CDR3 residues: CASSLGQSSFLGYTF. The CDR3 bases are TGTGCCAGCAGCTTAGGCCAGTCGAGTTTCCTTGGCTACACCTTC. The whole variable domain, filled in from reference TRBV7-9 and TRBJ1-2, reads DTGVSQNPRHKITKRGQNVTFRCDPISEHNRLYWYRQTLGQGPEFLTYFQNEAQLEKSRLLSDRFSAERPKGSFSTLEIQRTEQGDSAMYLCASSLGQSSFLGYTFGSGTRLTVV.